This TCR beta chain was obtained from a study of T-cell reconstitution after alpha-beta-depleted transplantation in children. The germline V and J ends were trimmed by 6 bases and 4 bases, with 12 bases remaining between them. Germline V gene data show CDR1 as DFQATT and CDR2 as SNEGSKA (reference sequence). The CDR3 length is 13 residues. This clonotype was counted at least ten times. The TCRbeta library was prepared with unique molecular identifiers. From the PCR reads, TCRdb called clonotypes with MiXCR, one entry per CDR3 protein. Of about 690,000 distinct CDR3 sequences in the sample, 15% to 20% were seen once.

This clonotype was sampled from a human donor who donated a stem cell graft to a child with acute myeloid leukemia. This sample comprised PBMCs from the stem cell graft donor, obtained from the stem cell graft. This chain connects TRBV20-1 to TRBJ1-4; TRBD1 might be the D (6 bases). Here the CDR3 DNA reads TGCAGTGCGTACAGGGCAATTAATGAAAAACTGTTTTTT. This codes for CSAYRAINEKLFF.